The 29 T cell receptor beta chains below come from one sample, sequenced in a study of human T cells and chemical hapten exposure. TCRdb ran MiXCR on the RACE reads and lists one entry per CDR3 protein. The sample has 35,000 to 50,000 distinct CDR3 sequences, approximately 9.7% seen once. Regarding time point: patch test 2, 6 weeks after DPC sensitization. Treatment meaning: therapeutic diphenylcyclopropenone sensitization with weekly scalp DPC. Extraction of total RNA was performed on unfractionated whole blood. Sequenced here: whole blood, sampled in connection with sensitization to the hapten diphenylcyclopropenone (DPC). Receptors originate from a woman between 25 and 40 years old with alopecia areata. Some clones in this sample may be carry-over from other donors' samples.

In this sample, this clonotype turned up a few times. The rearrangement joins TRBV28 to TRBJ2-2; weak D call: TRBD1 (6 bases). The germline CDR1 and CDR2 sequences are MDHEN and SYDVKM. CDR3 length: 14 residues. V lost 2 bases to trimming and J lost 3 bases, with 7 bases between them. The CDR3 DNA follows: TGTGCCAGCAGTTTAACAGGGTACACCGGGGAGCTGTTTTTT. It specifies CASSLTGYTGELFF.

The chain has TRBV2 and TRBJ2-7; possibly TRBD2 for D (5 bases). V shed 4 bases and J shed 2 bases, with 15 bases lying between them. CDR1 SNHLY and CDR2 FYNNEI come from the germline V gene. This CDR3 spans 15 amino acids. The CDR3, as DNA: TGTGCCAGCAGTGTTCGGCAGCCCGGGGCCTACGAGCAGTACTTC. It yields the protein CASSVRQPGAYEQYF.

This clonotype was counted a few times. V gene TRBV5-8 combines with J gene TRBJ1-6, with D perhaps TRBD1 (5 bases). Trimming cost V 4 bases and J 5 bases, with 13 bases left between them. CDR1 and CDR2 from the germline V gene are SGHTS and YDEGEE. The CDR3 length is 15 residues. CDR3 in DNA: TGTGCCAGCAGCCGGGGGTGGCAGGATAATTCACCCCTCCACTTT. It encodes CASSRGWQDNSPLHF.

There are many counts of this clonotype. DNA of the CDR3: TGTGCCAGCAGTGATGGGGGAGGGTACGAGCAGTACTTC. This sequence encodes CASSDGGGYEQYF. This chain links TRBV6-1 with TRBJ2-7, with 7 positions matching TRBD2. The germline gives CDR1 MNHNS, CDR2 SASEGT. V lost 3 bases to trimming and J lost 4 bases; unmatched junction nucleotides: 3. The CDR3 loop spans 13 amino acids.

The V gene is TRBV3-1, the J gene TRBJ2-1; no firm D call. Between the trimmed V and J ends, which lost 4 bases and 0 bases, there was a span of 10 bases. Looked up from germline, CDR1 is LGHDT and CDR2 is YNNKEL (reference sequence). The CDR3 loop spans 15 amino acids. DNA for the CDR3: TGTGCCAGCAGCCCTCCACGGAGCTCCTACAATGAGCAGTTCTTC. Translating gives CASSPPRSSYNEQFF.

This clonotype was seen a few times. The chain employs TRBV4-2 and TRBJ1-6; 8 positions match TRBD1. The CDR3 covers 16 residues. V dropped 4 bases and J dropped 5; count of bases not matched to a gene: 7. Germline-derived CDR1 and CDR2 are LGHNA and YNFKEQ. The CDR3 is CASSLSPGQDNSPLHF. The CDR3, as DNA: TGTGCCAGCAGCCTAAGTCCGGGACAGGATAATTCACCCCTCCACTTT.

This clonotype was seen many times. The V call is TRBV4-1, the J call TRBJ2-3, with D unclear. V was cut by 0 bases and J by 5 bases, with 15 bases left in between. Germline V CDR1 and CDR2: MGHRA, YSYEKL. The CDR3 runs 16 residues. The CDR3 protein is CASSQESLNLVDTQYF. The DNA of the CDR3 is TGCGCCAGCAGCCAAGAATCGCTCAACTTAGTAGATACGCAGTATTTT.

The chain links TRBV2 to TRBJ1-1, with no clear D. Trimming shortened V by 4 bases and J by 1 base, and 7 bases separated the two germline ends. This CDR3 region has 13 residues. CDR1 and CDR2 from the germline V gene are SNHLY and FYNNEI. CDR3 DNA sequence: TGTGCCAGCAGTGCGGGCAGGAACACTGAAGCTTTCTTT. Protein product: CASSAGRNTEAFF.

The CDR3 is CASSFRRDREFF. The CDR3 DNA follows: TGTGCCAGCAGTTTCCGTCGGGACAGGGAGTTCTTC. This chain uses TRBV28 with TRBJ2-1; 9 nucleotides agree with TRBD1. J gave up 14 bases and V 3 bases, and 5 bases lay outside the gene matches. Per germline, CDR1 MDHEN and CDR2 SYDVKM. CDR3 length: 12 residues. The variable domain in full, completed from reference TRBV28 and TRBJ2-1, reads DVKVTQSSRYLVKRTGEKVFLECVQDMDHENMFWYRQDPGLGLRLIYFSYDVKMKEKGDIPEGYSVSREKKERFSLILESASTNQTSMYLCASSFRRDREFFGPGTRLTVL.

CDR3 nucleotide sequence: TGCAGTGCTAGACGGATCTTAGGCTCTGGAAACACCATATATTTT. Its translation: CSARRILGSGNTIYF. This chain uses TRBV20-1 with TRBJ1-3; D uncertain. The germline V and J ends were trimmed by 2 bases and 0 bases, with 11 bases remaining between them. The length of the CDR3 is 15 residues. The germline gives CDR1 DFQATT, CDR2 SNEGSKA (reference sequence).

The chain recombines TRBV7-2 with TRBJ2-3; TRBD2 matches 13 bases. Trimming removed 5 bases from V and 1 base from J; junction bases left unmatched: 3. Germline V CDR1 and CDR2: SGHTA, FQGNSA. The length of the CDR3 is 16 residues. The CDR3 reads CASSQGLAGGTDTQYF. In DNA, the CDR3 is TGTGCCAGCAGCCAAGGACTAGCGGGGGGCACAGATACGCAGTATTTT.

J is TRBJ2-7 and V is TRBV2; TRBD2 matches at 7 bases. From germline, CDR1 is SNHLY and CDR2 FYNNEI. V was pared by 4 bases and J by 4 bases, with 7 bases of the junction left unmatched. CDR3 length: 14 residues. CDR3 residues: CASSVGTTGYEQYF. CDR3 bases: TGTGCCAGCAGTGTTGGGACTACTGGGTACGAGCAGTACTTC.

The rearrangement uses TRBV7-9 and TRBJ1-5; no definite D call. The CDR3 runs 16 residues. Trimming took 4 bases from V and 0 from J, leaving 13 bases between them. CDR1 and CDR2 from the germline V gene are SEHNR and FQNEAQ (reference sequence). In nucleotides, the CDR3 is TGTGCCAGCAGCTGGGGTACGGGCTTTAGCAATCAGCCCCAGCATTTT. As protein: CASSWGTGFSNQPQHF.

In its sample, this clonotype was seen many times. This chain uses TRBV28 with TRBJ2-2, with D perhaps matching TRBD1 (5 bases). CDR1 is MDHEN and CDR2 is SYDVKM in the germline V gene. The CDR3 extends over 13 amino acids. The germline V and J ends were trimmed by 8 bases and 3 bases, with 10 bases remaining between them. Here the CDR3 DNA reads TGTGCCAGCGGTCCAGGGTACACCGGGGAGCTGTTTTTT. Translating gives CASGPGYTGELFF. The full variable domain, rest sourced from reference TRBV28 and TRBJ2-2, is DVKVTQSSRYLVKRTGEKVFLECVQDMDHENMFWYRQDPGLGLRLIYFSYDVKMKEKGDIPEGYSVSREKKERFSLILESASTNQTSMYLCASGPGYTGELFFGEGSRLTVL.

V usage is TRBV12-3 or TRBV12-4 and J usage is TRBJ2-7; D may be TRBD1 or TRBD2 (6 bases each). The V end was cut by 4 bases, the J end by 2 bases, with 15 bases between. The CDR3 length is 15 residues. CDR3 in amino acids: CASSSLTGGPYEQYF. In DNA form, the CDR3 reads TGTGCCAGCAGTTCCTTAACTGGGGGGCCCTACGAGCAGTACTTC.

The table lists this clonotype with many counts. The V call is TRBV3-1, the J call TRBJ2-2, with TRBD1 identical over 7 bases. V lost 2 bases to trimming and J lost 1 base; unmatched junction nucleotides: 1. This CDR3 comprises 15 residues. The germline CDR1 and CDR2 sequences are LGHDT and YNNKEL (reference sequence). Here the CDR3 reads CASSQRQGNTGELFF. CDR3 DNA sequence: TGTGCCAGCAGCCAACGACAGGGGAACACCGGGGAGCTGTTTTTT.

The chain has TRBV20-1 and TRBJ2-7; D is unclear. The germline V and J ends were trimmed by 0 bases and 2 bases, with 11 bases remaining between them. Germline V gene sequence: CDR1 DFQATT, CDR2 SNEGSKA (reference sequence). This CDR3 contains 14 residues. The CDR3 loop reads CSARDGRSPYEQYF. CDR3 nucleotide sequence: TGCAGTGCTAGAGATGGACGGAGCCCCTACGAGCAGTACTTC.

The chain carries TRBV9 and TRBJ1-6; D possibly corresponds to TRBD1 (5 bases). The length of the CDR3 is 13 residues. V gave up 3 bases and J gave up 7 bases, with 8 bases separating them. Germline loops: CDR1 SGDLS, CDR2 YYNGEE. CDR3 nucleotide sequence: TGTGCCAGCAGCGAAGGGACCAATTCACCCCTCCACTTT. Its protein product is CASSEGTNSPLHF.

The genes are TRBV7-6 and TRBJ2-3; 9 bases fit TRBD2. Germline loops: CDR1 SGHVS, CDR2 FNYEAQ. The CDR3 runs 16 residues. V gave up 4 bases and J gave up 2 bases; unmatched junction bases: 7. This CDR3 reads CASSWSGGQLTDTQYF. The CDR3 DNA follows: TGTGCCAGCAGCTGGAGCGGGGGGCAACTCACAGATACGCAGTATTTT.

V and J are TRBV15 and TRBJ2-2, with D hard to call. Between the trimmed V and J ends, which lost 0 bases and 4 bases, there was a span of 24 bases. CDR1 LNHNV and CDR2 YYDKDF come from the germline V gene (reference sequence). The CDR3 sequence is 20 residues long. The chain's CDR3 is CATSRDTAGQVRLFTGELFF. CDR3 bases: TGTGCCACCAGCAGAGATACGGCAGGTCAAGTACGATTATTCACCGGGGAGCTGTTTTTT.

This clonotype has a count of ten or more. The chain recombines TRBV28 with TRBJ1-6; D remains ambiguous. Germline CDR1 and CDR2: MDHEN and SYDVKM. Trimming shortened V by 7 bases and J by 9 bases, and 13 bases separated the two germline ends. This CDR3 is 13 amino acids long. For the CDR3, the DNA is TGTGCCAGCACTACCCGCGAGTCTTCACCCCTCCACTTT. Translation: CASTTRESSPLHF.

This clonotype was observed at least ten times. CDR3 sequence: CASSLTPQETQYF. In DNA form, the CDR3 reads TGTGCCAGCAGCTTAACACCTCAAGAGACCCAGTACTTC. The gene calls are TRBV7-2 and TRBJ2-5, with no clear D. V gave up 2 bases and J gave up 2 bases, with 6 bases separating them. This CDR3 spans 13 amino acids. In germline, CDR1 is SGHTA, CDR2 FQGNSA.

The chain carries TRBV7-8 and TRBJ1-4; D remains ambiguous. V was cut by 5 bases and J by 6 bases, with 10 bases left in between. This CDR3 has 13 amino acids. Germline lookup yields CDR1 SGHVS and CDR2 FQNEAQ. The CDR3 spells CASSLRWDEKLFF. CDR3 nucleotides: TGTGCCAGCAGCCTCCGATGGGATGAAAAACTGTTTTTT. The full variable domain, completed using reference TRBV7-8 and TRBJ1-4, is GAGVSQSPRYKVAKRGQDVALRCDPISGHVSLFWYQQALGQGPEFLTYFQNEAQLDKSGLPSDRFFAERPEGSVSTLKIQRTQQEDSAVYLCASSLRWDEKLFFGSGTQLSVL.

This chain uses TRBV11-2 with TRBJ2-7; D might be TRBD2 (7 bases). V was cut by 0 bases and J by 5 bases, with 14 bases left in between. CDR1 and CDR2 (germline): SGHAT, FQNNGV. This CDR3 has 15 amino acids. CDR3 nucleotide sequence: TGTGCCAGCAGCTTAGATCTGGGGGGGCTTGACGAGCAGTACTTC. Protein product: CASSLDLGGLDEQYF.

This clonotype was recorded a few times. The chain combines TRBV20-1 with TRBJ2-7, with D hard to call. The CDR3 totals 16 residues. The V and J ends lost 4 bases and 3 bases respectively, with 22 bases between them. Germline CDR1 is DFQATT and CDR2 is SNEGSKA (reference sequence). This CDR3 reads CSANPADGGAFYEQYF. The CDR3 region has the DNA TGCAGTGCTAATCCGGCCGACGGCGGCGCTTTCTACGAGCAGTACTTC.

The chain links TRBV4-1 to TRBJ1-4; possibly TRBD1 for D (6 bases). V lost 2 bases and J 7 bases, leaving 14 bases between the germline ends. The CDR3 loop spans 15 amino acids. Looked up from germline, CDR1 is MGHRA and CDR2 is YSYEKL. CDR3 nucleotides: TGCGCCAGCAGCCAAACAGGGACATTAGCTGAAAAACTGTTTTTT. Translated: CASSQTGTLAEKLFF.

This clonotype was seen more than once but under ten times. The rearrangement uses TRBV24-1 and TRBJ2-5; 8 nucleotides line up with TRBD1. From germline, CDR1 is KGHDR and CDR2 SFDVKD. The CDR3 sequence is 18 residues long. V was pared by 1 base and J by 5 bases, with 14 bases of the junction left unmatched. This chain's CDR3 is CATSDFGRTGNFDETQYF. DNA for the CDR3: TGTGCCACCAGTGATTTTGGCCGGACAGGGAATTTCGATGAGACCCAGTACTTC.

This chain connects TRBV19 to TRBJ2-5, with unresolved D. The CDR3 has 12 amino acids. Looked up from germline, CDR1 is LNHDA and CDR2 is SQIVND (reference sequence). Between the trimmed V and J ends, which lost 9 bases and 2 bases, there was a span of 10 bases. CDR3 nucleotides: TGTGCCAGCGGTCATATTCAAGAGACCCAGTACTTC. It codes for CASGHIQETQYF. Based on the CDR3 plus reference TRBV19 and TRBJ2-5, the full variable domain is DGGITQSPKYLFRKEGQNVTLSCEQNLNHDAMYWYRQDPGQGLRLIYYSQIVNDFQKGDIAEGYSVSREKKESFPLTVTSAQKNPTAFYLCASGHIQETQYFGPGTRLLVL.

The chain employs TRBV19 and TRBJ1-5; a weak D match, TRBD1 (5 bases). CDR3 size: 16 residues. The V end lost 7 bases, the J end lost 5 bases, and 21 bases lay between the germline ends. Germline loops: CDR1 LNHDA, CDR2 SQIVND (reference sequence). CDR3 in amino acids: CASISRHRDGDQPQHF. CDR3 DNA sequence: TGTGCCAGTATTTCCCGGCACCGGGACGGGGATCAGCCCCAGCATTTT.